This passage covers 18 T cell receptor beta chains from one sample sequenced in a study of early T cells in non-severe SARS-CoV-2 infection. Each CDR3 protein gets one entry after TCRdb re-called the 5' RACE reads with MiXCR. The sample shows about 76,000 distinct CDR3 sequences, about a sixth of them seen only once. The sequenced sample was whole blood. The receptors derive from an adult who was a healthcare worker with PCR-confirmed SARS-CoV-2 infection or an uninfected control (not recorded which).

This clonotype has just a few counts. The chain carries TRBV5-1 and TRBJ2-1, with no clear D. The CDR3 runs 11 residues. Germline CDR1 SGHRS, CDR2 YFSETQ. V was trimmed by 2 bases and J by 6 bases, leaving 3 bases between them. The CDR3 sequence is CASSFRNEQFF. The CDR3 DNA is TGCGCCAGCAGCTTTCGCAATGAGCAGTTCTTC.

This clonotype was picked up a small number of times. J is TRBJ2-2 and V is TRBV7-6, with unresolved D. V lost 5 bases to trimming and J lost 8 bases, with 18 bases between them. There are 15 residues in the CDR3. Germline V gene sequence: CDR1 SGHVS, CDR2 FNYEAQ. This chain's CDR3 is CASSQGRSMGGELFF. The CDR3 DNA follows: TGTGCCAGCAGCCAAGGACGGTCCATGGGAGGGGAGCTGTTTTTT.

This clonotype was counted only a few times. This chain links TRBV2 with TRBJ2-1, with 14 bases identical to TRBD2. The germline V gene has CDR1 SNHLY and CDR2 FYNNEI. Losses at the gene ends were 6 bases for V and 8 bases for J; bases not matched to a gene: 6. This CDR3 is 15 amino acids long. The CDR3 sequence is CASRKVTSGRDEQFF. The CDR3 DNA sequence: TGTGCCAGCAGAAAAGTGACTAGCGGGAGGGATGAGCAGTTCTTC.

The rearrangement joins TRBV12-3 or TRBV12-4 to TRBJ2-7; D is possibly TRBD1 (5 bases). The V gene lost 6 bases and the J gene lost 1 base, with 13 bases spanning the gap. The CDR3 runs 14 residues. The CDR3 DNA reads TGTGCCAGCAGCCAGGGTAGGGGTTCCTACGAGCAGTACTTC. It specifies CASSQGRGSYEQYF.

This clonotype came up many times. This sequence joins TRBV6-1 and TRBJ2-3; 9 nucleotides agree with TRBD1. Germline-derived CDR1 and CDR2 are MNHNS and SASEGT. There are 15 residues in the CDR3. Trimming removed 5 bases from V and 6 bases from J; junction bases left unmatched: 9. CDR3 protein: CASSPTGGLMDTQYF. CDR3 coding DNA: TGTGCCAGCAGTCCTACAGGGGGCTTAATGGATACGCAGTATTTT.

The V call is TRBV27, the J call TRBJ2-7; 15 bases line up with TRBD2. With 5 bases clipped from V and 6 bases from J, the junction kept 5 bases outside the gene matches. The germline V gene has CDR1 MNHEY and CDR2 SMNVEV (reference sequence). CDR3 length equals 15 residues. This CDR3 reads CASSPPGLAGGEQYF. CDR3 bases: TGTGCCAGCAGTCCACCGGGACTAGCGGGAGGCGAGCAGTACTTC.

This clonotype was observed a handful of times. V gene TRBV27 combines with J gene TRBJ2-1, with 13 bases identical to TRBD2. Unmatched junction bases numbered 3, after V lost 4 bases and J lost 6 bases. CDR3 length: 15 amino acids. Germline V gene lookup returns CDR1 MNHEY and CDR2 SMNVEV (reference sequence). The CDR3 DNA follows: TGTGCCAGCAGTTCACTAGCGGGAGGGCGCAATGAGCAGTTCTTC. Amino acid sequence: CASSSLAGGRNEQFF.

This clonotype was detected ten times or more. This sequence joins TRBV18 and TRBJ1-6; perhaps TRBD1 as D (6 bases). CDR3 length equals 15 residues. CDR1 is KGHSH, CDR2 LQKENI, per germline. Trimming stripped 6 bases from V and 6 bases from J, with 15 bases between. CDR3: CASSSQGRRNSPLHF. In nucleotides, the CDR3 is TGTGCCAGCTCGTCGCAGGGGAGGCGTAATTCACCCCTCCACTTT.

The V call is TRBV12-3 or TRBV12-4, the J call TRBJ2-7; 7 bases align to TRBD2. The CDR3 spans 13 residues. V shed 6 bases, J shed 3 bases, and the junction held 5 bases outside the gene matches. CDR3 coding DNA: TGTGCCAGCAGCGGGACTACTAACTACGAGCAGTACTTC. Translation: CASSGTTNYEQYF.

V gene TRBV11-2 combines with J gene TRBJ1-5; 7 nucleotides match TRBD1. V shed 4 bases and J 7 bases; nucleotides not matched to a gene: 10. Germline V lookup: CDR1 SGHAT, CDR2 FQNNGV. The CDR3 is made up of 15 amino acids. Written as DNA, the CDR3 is TGTGCCAGCAGCTCAACTACAGGGGATGGACAGCCCCAGCATTTT. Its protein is CASSSTTGDGQPQHF.

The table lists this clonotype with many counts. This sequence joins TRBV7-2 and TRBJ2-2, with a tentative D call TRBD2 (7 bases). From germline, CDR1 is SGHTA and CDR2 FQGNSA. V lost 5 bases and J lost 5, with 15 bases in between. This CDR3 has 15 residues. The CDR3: CASSLGGAVTGELFF. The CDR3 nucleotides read TGTGCCAGCAGCCTGGGGGGGGCGGTGACCGGGGAGCTGTTTTTT.

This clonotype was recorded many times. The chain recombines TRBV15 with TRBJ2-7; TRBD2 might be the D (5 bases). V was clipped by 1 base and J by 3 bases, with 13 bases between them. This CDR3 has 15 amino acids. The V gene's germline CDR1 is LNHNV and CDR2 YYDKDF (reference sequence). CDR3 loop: CATSRVTGDFYEQYF. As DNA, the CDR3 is TGTGCCACCAGCAGAGTTACCGGGGATTTCTACGAGCAGTACTTC.

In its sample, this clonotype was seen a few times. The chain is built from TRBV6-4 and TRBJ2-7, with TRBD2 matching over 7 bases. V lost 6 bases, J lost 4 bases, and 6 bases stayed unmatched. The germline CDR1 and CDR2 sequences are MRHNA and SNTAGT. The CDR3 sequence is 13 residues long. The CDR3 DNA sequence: TGTGCCAGCAGCTCCAATAGCGGGTACGAGCAGTACTTC. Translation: CASSSNSGYEQYF.

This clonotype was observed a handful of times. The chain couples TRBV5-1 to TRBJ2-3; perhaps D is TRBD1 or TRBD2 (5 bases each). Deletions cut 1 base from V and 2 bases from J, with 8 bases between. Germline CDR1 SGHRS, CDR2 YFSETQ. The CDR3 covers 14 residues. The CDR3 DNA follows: TGCGCCAGCAGCTTGTGGGGGACCACAGATACGCAGTATTTT. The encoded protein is CASSLWGTTDTQYF.

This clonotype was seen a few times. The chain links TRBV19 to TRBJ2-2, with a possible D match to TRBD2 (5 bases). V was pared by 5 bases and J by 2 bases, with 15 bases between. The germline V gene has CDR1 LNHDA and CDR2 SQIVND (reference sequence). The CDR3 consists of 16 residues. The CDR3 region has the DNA TGTGCCAGTAGTCCCCGGAGGAGGCCAAACACCGGGGAGCTGTTTTTT. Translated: CASSPRRRPNTGELFF.

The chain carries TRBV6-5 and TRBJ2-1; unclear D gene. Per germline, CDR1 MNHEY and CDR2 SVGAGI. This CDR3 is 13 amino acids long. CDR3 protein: CAAGSSSYNEQFF. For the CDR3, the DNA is TGTGCAGCCGGGTCTAGCTCCTACAATGAGCAGTTCTTC.

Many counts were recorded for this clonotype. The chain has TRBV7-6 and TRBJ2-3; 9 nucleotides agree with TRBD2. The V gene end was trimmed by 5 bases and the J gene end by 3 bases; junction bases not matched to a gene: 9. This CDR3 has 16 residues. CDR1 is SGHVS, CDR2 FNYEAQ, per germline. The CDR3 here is CASSPTGLAGTDTQYF. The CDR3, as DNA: TGTGCCAGCAGCCCTACTGGGCTAGCGGGGACAGATACGCAGTATTTT.

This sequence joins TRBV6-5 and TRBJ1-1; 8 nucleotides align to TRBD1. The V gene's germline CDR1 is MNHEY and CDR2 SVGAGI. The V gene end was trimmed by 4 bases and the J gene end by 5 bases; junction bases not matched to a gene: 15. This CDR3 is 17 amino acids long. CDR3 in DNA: TGTGCCAGCAGTTCCCGGGACAGGACTATTCGAACGACTGAAGCTTTCTTT. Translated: CASSSRDRTIRTTEAFF.